This T cell receptor (beta chain) was profiled in a study of beta chain features in type 1 diabetes. Overall study results and limits: Type 1 diabetes patients had TCRB CDR3s that were shorter (moderately but significantly so) in all four CD4+ subsets. Patients' naive, central memory and regulatory TCRB repertoires appeared more alike than those of healthy donors.

The CDR3 is 14 amino acids. Germline CDR1 is SGHRS and CDR2 is YFSETQ. The V segment lost 4 bases and the J segment 5 bases; nucleotides outside the gene matches: 3. As for this clone: Its specificity is unknown.

Sorting gave populations that all exceeded 95% purity. What was sequenced were expressed TCRB transcripts, since all of the isolated RNA had been reverse transcribed. Reads from naive, central memory and regulatory T cell samples averaged about 3.9 million. The table came from immunoSEQ multiplex PCR; TCRdb's copy has only in-frame clones and leaves some out. The sample includes roughly 380,000 clones, around a fifth of them seen just once. The sequencing input was naive CD4+ T cells from blood. The V gene is TRBV5-1, the J gene TRBJ2-7; 13 positions agree with TRBD2. The receptor was isolated from a woman under 30 in good health. CDR3 coding DNA: TGCGCCAGCAGCCTACTAGCGGGAGGGAACGAGCAGTACTTC. Protein sequence: CASSLLAGGNEQYF.